The T cell receptor (beta chain) under discussion was sequenced for a study of blood T cell repertoires in COVID-19. Study-level background: The origin of the acute and convalescent COVID-19 samples was the United States, Italy and Spain. From T cells, B-cell-depleted T cells, or PBMCs came the material, which was cDNA or gDNA.

Study processing details: Cell counts per sample came from amplifying reference gene primers. Data came from immunoSEQ multiplex PCR; TCRdb stores just in-frame clones and leaves some out. For V, J and clone size, that table is used; D and trimming come from the DNA. The data hold a few hundred thousand clones, with about nine tenths observed a single time. Germline CDR1 LGHNA, CDR2 YNFKEQ. The CDR3 is 15 residues long. V dropped 4 bases and J dropped 3 bases, with 14 bases sitting between them. Sequencing was performed on peripheral blood. V and J are TRBV4-2 and TRBJ2-3, with D perhaps TRBD1 (6 bases). This receptor was identified in a man between 60 and 70 years old who had recovered from COVID-19. The CDR3 DNA reads TGTGCCAGCAGCCTAGTGACCGGGACAACAGATACGCAGTATTTT. Amino acids: CASSLVTGTTDTQYF.